A single sample is the source of the 31 T cell receptor beta chains below, sequenced in a study of Ad26.COV2.S vaccination and SARS-CoV-2 variants. Treatment reported: 15 to 20 received Ad26.COV2.S at low or high dose, single or two shots; several received placebo; per-sample allocation not given. Following the first vaccine or placebo injection, samples were taken on day 63. The data were produced by immunoSEQ multiplex PCR, yet TCRdb's version contains in-frame clones alone and is incomplete. This sample carries 300,000 to 350,000 clones, 90% of them seen once, and the ten largest clones take approximately 5%. The sequencing here drew on peripheral blood, taken in a trial of Ad26.COV2.S vaccine versus placebo. Every receptor here comes from a person aged 18-60 years who received the Ad26.COV2.S COVID-19 vaccine or a placebo.

This clone has a single count. The chain has TRBV7-9 and TRBJ2-1; no firm D call. V gave up 6 bases and J gave up 9 bases, with 12 bases separating them. Germline V lookup: CDR1 SEHNR, CDR2 FQNEAQ (reference sequence). This CDR3 spans 12 amino acids. The CDR3: CASSSPFGEQFF. Written as DNA, the CDR3 is TGTGCCAGCAGTTCCCCTTTTGGTGAGCAGTTCTTC.

This clone was seen a single time. The chain couples TRBV28 to TRBJ1-4; a possible D gene is TRBD1 (5 bases). CDR1 and CDR2 from the germline V gene are MDHEN and SYDVKM. The CDR3 totals 15 residues. The V and J ends lost 1 base and 0 bases respectively, with 6 bases between them. The CDR3 is CASSLLGPTNEKLFF. In nucleotides, the CDR3 is TGTGCCAGCAGTTTATTGGGACCAACTAATGAAAAACTGTTTTTT.

The chain is built from TRBV2 and TRBJ2-1, with TRBD2 matching 7 bases. This CDR3 spans 15 amino acids. Germline assignment: CDR1 SNHLY and CDR2 FYNNEI. Trimming took 6 bases from V and 2 from J; bases not matched to a gene: 7. CDR3 in DNA: TGTGCCAGCAGCATAGCGGGCAGAACCTACAATGAGCAGTTCTTC. Protein sequence: CASSIAGRTYNEQFF.

The chain combines TRBV18 with TRBJ2-1, with 9 positions matching TRBD2. The germline CDR1 and CDR2 sequences are KGHSH and LQKENI. The length of the CDR3 is 16 residues. The V and J ends lost 6 bases and 5 bases, in that order; junction bases with no gene match: 11. In nucleotides, the CDR3 is TGTGCCAGCTCTCAACCAGGACTAGCGAGGGACAATGAGCAGTTCTTC. Amino acids: CASSQPGLARDNEQFF. Looking up the rest from reference TRBV18 and TRBJ2-1 gives the full variable domain: NAGVMQNPRHLVRRRGQEARLRCSPMKGHSHVYWYRQLPEEGLKFMVYLQKENIIDESGMPKERFSAEFPKEGPSILRIQQVVRGDSAAYFCASSQPGLARDNEQFFGPGTRLTVL.

The gene calls are TRBV12-3 or TRBV12-4 and TRBJ1-5; D is unresolved. This CDR3 is built from 12 residues. Trimming shortened V by 6 bases and J by 6 bases, and 9 bases separated the two germline ends. CDR3: CASRWVGQPQHF. The DNA of the CDR3 is TGTGCCAGCAGATGGGTGGGTCAGCCCCAGCATTTT.

This rearrangement joins TRBV27 to TRBJ1-2; 9 bases are shared with TRBD1. Germline V gene lookup returns CDR1 MNHEY and CDR2 SMNVEV (reference sequence). CDR3 length: 14 amino acids. Trimming took 5 bases from V and 8 from J; bases not matched to a gene: 9. CDR3 loop: CASSLTGGAVGYTF. The CDR3, as DNA: TGTGCCAGCAGTCTGACAGGGGGGGCTGTCGGCTACACCTTC.

The chain combines TRBV29-1 with TRBJ2-1; D is possibly TRBD2 (5 bases). Germline CDR1 and CDR2: SQVTM and ANQGSEA. Trimming stripped 6 bases from V and 0 bases from J, with 18 bases between. The CDR3 has 16 amino acids. The CDR3 sequence is CSVGSLLDNSYNEQFF. CDR3 bases: TGCAGCGTCGGATCCTTACTAGATAACTCCTACAATGAGCAGTTCTTC.

A single count supports this clone. The chain joins TRBV4-2 to TRBJ2-1, with D possibly being TRBD2 (6 bases). CDR3 size: 15 residues. V gave up 8 bases and J gave up 7 bases, with 21 bases separating them. Germline values: CDR1 LGHNA, CDR2 YNFKEQ. CDR3 sequence reads: CASGGVGGASNEQFF. CDR3 nucleotides: TGTGCCAGCGGGGGTGTGGGCGGGGCCTCGAATGAGCAGTTCTTC.

The V call is TRBV18, the J call TRBJ2-7; TRBD1 matches at 8 bases. The CDR3 totals 14 residues. Germline V lookup: CDR1 KGHSH, CDR2 LQKENI. Losses at the gene ends were 6 bases for V and 3 bases for J; bases not matched to a gene: 7. The CDR3 nucleotides read TGTGCCAGCTCTGATGACAGGGGTAACTACGAGCAGTACGTC. It encodes CASSDDRGNYEQYV.

V usage is TRBV5-6 and J usage is TRBJ2-2, with 13 bases identical to TRBD2. Germline-derived CDR1 and CDR2 are SGHDT and YYEEEE. This CDR3 comprises 16 residues. J gave up 7 bases and V 2 bases, and 5 bases lay outside the gene matches. The CDR3 spells CASSFRTSGRGGELFF. DNA of the CDR3: TGTGCCAGCAGCTTTAGGACTAGCGGGAGAGGCGGGGAGCTGTTTTTT.

The genes are TRBV9 and TRBJ2-1; TRBD2 matches 9 bases. Losses at the gene ends were 3 bases for V and 6 bases for J; bases not matched to a gene: 13. This CDR3 is 17 amino acids long. Germline loops: CDR1 SGDLS, CDR2 YYNGEE. This CDR3 is CASSGGLAGAGSNEQFF. For the CDR3, the DNA is TGTGCCAGCAGCGGGGGATTAGCGGGAGCAGGTAGCAATGAGCAGTTCTTC.

DNA of the CDR3: TGTGCCAGCAGTTTAGCAGGGGCCAATGAGCAGTTCTTC. Protein sequence: CASSLAGANEQFF. The rearrangement uses TRBV12-3 or TRBV12-4 and TRBJ2-1, with a tentative D call TRBD1 (5 bases). Trimming removed 0 bases at V and 6 bases at J, with 6 bases between. This CDR3 spans 13 amino acids.

The V and J genes are TRBV7-9 and TRBJ2-7; D is unresolved. CDR1 and CDR2 (germline): SEHNR, FQNEAQ (reference sequence). The V end was cut by 2 bases, the J end by 3 bases, with 5 bases between. The CDR3 spans 12 residues. CDR3 nucleotides: TGTGCCAGCAGCTTAAGCTACTACGAGCAGTACGTC. It encodes CASSLSYYEQYV.

This sequence joins TRBV4-3 and TRBJ2-2; no definite D call. This CDR3 is built from 17 residues. Trimming took off 0 bases at V and 4 bases at J, with 15 bases between the two ends. Germline V gene lookup returns CDR1 LGHNA and CDR2 YSLEER. CDR3 protein: CASSQDQARTGTGELFF. Here the CDR3 DNA reads TGCGCCAGCAGCCAAGATCAAGCTAGGACGGGCACCGGGGAGCTGTTTTTT.

In this sample, this clone turned up once. The chain combines TRBV7-8 with TRBJ2-7; 9 bases are a match to TRBD2. CDR1 is SGHVS and CDR2 is FQNEAQ in the germline V gene. The CDR3 loop spans 17 amino acids. After removal of 5 bases from V and 4 bases from J, the junction contained 15 bases not matched to a gene. The chain's CDR3 is CASSPAGGASGAYEQYF. CDR3 DNA sequence: TGTGCCAGCAGCCCCGCCGGGGGGGCTAGCGGGGCTTACGAGCAGTACTTC.

V is TRBV2 and J is TRBJ1-6; D gene unclear. CDR1 and CDR2 from the germline V gene are SNHLY and FYNNEI. V was clipped by 3 bases and J by 2 bases, with 8 bases between them. The CDR3 has 15 residues. CDR3 sequence (DNA): TGTGCCAGCAGTGAGAGGGAAGCCTATAATTCACCCCTCCACTTT. Protein product: CASSEREAYNSPLHF. Together with reference TRBV2 and TRBJ1-6, the CDR3 gives the full variable domain: EPEVTQTPSHQVTQMGQEVILRCVPISNHLYFYWYRQILGQKVEFLVSFYNNEISEKSEIFDDQFSVERPDGSNFTLKIRSTKLEDSAMYFCASSEREAYNSPLHFGNGTRLTVT.

This clone was counted a single time. V and J are TRBV27 and TRBJ2-1, with no clear D. Germline V CDR1 and CDR2: MNHEY, SMNVEV (reference sequence). CDR3 length: 10 residues. V lost 8 bases and J lost 5, with 4 bases in between. In DNA, the CDR3 is TGTGCCAGCCAGGACAATGAGCAGTTCTTC. Its protein is CASQDNEQFF.

The V and J genes are TRBV4-1 and TRBJ1-2, with D possibly TRBD1 on 5 matching bases. The V end was cut by 1 base, the J end by 5 bases, with 20 bases between. Germline V lookup: CDR1 MGHRA, CDR2 YSYEKL. This CDR3 has 17 amino acids. The CDR3 coding sequence is TGCGCCAGCAGCCAAGGCCCGACAGAGACTATCAAGTATGGCTACACCTTC. Protein: CASSQGPTETIKYGYTF.

This rearrangement joins TRBV21-1 to TRBJ1-3; no DNA check was done on the table's D call, TRBD1. TRBV21-1 is noted as a pseudogene. There are 17 residues in the CDR3. This chain's CDR3 is CASFPTKTVYSGNTIYF. The DNA of the CDR3 is TGTGCCAGCTTTCCAACCAAGACAGTCTACTCTGGAAACACCATATATTTT.

V is TRBV29-1 and J is TRBJ2-2, with D maybe TRBD2 (6 bases). Trimming removed 5 bases at V and 1 base at J, with 17 bases between. The germline V gene has CDR1 SQVTM and CDR2 ANQGSEA. This CDR3 spans 16 amino acids. The CDR3 sequence is CSVRASGLRNTGELFF. In nucleotides, the CDR3 is TGCAGCGTTAGGGCCTCGGGACTCCGGAACACCGGGGAGCTGTTTTTT.

The rearrangement links TRBV6-4 to TRBJ1-4; a possible D gene is TRBD1 (5 bases). Germline values: CDR1 MRHNA, CDR2 SNTAGT. This CDR3 spans 16 amino acids. V dropped 2 bases and J dropped 8 bases, with 18 bases sitting between them. The CDR3 DNA sequence: TGTGCCAGCAGTGACCCGGGGACCGGCGGGGGGGAAAAACTGTTTTTT. Protein product: CASSDPGTGGGEKLFF.

This clone was seen once. The V and J genes are TRBV11-1 and TRBJ1-1; D is uncertain. The ends were cut back, 3 bases at V and 2 bases at J, with 4 bases in the middle. Germline assignment: CDR1 SGHAT and CDR2 FQDESV (reference sequence). The CDR3 loop spans 12 amino acids. In nucleotides, the CDR3 is TGTGCCAGCAGCTTCTCCAACACTGAAGCTTTCTTT. This gives the protein CASSFSNTEAFF.

The chain couples TRBV7-3 to TRBJ1-2, with unresolved D. CDR1 and CDR2 (germline): SGHTA, FQGTGA. This CDR3 spans 12 amino acids. V dropped 1 base and J dropped 8 bases, with 8 bases sitting between them. The CDR3 region is CASSLSSWGYTF. CDR3 sequence (DNA): TGTGCCAGCAGCTTAAGCAGTTGGGGCTACACCTTC.

J is TRBJ1-1 and V is TRBV20-1, with D tentatively TRBD1 (6 bases). Germline loops: CDR1 DFQATT, CDR2 SNEGSKA (reference sequence). V lost 3 bases, J lost 6 bases, and 8 bases lay in between. The CDR3 length is 11 residues. This CDR3 is CSARGAAEAFF. CDR3 bases: TGCAGTGCTAGGGGGGCGGCTGAAGCTTTCTTT.

V and J are TRBV20-1 and TRBJ1-4, with D unresolved. The V end lost 6 bases, the J end lost 7 bases, and 9 bases lay between the germline ends. CDR1 and CDR2 (germline): DFQATT, SNEGSKA (reference sequence). The CDR3 spans 11 residues. CDR3 nucleotides: TGCAGTGCCACTTGGGGTGAAAAACTGTTTTTT. Residues: CSATWGEKLFF.

The chain combines TRBV18 with TRBJ2-1; 11 nucleotides align to TRBD1. Germline trimming cut 6 bases from V and 7 bases from J; bases unmatched to any gene: 8. The CDR3 totals 15 residues. Germline-derived CDR1 and CDR2 are KGHSH and LQKENI. The DNA of the CDR3 is TGTGCCAGCTCCCTCCCCGGGACAGGGGGGAATGAGCAGTTCTTC. This translates into CASSLPGTGGNEQFF.

V and J are TRBV5-6 and TRBJ1-1; D perhaps matches TRBD1 (5 bases). The CDR3 is made up of 13 amino acids. CDR1 is SGHDT and CDR2 is YYEEEE in the germline V gene. V was trimmed by 6 bases and J by 4 bases, leaving 13 bases between them. This CDR3 is CASTPGDFTEAFF. The DNA of the CDR3 is TGTGCCAGCACCCCGGGGGATTTCACTGAAGCTTTCTTT.

The chain has TRBV7-2 and TRBJ2-1, with unresolved D. The CDR3 length is 17 residues. The V gene's germline CDR1 is SGHTA and CDR2 FQGNSA. Trimming removed 3 bases from V and 8 bases from J, with 23 bases in between. CDR3: CASSFLVGPPMEYEQFF. In DNA, the CDR3 is TGTGCCAGCAGCTTTCTGGTCGGACCGCCAATGGAATATGAGCAGTTCTTC.

The V call is TRBV27, the J call TRBJ2-7; 7 bases match TRBD1. This CDR3 contains 15 residues. The V and J ends lost 5 bases and 4 bases, in that order; junction bases with no gene match: 11. Per germline, CDR1 MNHEY and CDR2 SMNVEV (reference sequence). The CDR3 DNA reads as TGTGCCAGCAGTCCATCGACAGGGTCAGGGTACGAGCAGTACGTC. It yields the protein CASSPSTGSGYEQYV.

The sample holds one count of this clone. V gene TRBV12-3 or TRBV12-4 combines with J gene TRBJ2-7, with a weak D call TRBD1 (6 bases). The V gene lost 5 bases and the J gene lost 6 bases, with 14 bases spanning the gap. The CDR3 loop spans 13 amino acids. The CDR3 bases are TGTGCCAGCAGTCATACAGGGTTGTTCGAGCAGTACTTC. Its protein product is CASSHTGLFEQYF.

This chain uses TRBV9 with TRBJ1-1; possible D gene TRBD1, 5 bases. V gave up 2 bases and J gave up 0 bases, with 14 bases separating them. The CDR3 has 16 amino acids. Germline-derived CDR1 and CDR2 are SGDLS and YYNGEE. This CDR3 reads CASSVSMGDLNTEAFF. For the CDR3, the DNA is TGTGCCAGCAGCGTTTCGATGGGGGACTTGAACACTGAAGCTTTCTTT.